The rows below give T cell receptor beta chains drawn from one sample of a study of OX40 agonist ivuxolimab in advanced cancers. Only in-frame clones appear in the TCRdb table, and some are missing; sequencing was by immunoSEQ multiplex PCR. The repertoire holds about 12,000 clones, roughly 89% seen once, with around half in the top ten. The material was CD4+ or CD8+ T cells sorted from blood, obtained in a trial of the OX40 agonist ivuxolimab. Source of these receptors: an adult with an advanced solid tumor such as melanoma, head and neck, liver or kidney cancer. Both conserved end residues are part of each CDR3. D genes are given only for firm matches. Some rows mark clone size as missing; the rest say once, few, many or name a class of expanded clone.

v_call,d_call,j_call,clone_size,cdr3_aa,cdr3_nt
TRBV7-9,NA,TRBJ1-1,NA,CASRGTGLAEAFF,TGTGCCAGCAGAGGAACAGGGCTCGCTGAAGCTTTCTTT
TRBV6-1,TRBD2,TRBJ2-1,once,CASSGGLAGYNEQFF,TGTGCCAGCAGTGGCGGACTAGCGGGCTACAATGAGCAGTTCTTC
TRBV7-9,NA,TRBJ2-5,NA,CASSLGTGTETQYF,TGTGCCAGCAGCTTAGGGACGGGGACAGAGACCCAGTACTTC
TRBV7-9,NA,TRBJ2-5,NA,CASNGEYQETQYF,TGTGCCAGCAATGGCGAGTACCAAGAGACCCAGTACTTC
TRBV25-1,NA,TRBJ2-1,NA,CASSLFNEQFF,TGTGCCAGCAGCCTATTCAATGAGCAGTTCTTC
TRBV28,NA,TRBJ2-3,NA,CASSPTSQRTDTQYF,TGTGCCAGCAGTCCGACTAGTCAACGCACAGATACGCAGTATTTT
TRBV5-6,NA,TRBJ2-7,NA,CASSLGGESYEQYF,TGTGCCAGCAGCTTGGGAGGGGAGTCCTACGAGCAGTACTTC
TRBV27,NA,TRBJ2-2,NA,CASSLQANTGELFF,TGTGCCAGCAGTTTACAAGCGAACACCGGGGAGCTGTTTTTT
TRBV21-1,NA,TRBJ1-4,NA,CASSKAQGAHEKLFF,TGTGCCAGCAGCAAAGCCCAGGGGGCTCATGAAAAACTGTTTTTT
TRBV2,TRBD2,TRBJ2-2,medium-sized,CASSESSAGAGTGELFF,TGTGCCAGCAGTGAATCTTCAGCGGGAGCTGGCACCGGGGAGCTGTTTTTT
TRBV28,NA,TRBJ1-6,NA,CASSLSQGQPLHF,TGTGCCAGCAGTTTAAGTCAGGGCCAACCCCTCCACTTT
TRBV4-3,NA,TRBJ2-2,NA,CASSQDRGRGTGELFF,TGCGCCAGCAGCCAAGATAGGGGGCGGGGCACCGGGGAGCTGTTTTTT
TRBV4-2,TRBD2,TRBJ2-1,NA,CASSQDLSSGDEQFF,TGTGCCAGCAGCCAAGATCTATCTAGCGGGGATGAGCAGTTCTTC
TRBV7-3,TRBD1,TRBJ1-6,NA,CASSSGTVNSPLHF,TGTGCCAGCAGCTCCGGGACAGTTAATTCACCCCTCCACTTT
TRBV19,NA,TRBJ2-1,NA,CASSITKYYEQFF,TGTGCCAGTAGTATTACGAAATATTATGAGCAGTTCTTC
TRBV27,TRBD2,TRBJ2-7,NA,CASSFAGGWYEQYF,TGTGCCAGCAGTTTTGCGGGGGGCTGGTACGAGCAGTACTTC
TRBV6-1,NA,TRBJ2-5,medium-sized,CASSEMSGTETQYF,TGTGCCAGCAGTGAAATGTCCGGGACAGAGACCCAGTACTTC
TRBV9,NA,TRBJ1-2,NA,CASSVGGVNYGYTF,TGTGCCAGCAGCGTAGGGGGGGTCAACTATGGCTACACCTTC
TRBV5-5,NA,TRBJ2-3,NA,CASSLAGLTDTQYF,TGTGCCAGCAGCTTGGCCGGACTCACAGATACGCAGTATTTT
TRBV7-9,NA,TRBJ2-1,medium-sized,CASSLVRVNYNEQFF,TGTGCCAGCAGCTTAGTCAGGGTAAACTACAATGAGCAGTTCTTC
TRBV19,NA,TRBJ2-2,medium-sized,CASSIWAGELFF,TGTGCCAGTAGTATCTGGGCCGGGGAGCTGTTTTTT
TRBV5-1,NA,TRBJ1-3,NA,CASSLGQPSGNTIYF,TGCGCCAGCAGCTTGGGGCAGCCCTCTGGAAACACCATATATTTT
TRBV6-6,NA,TRBJ1-5,large,CASRPGGGVSNQPQHF,TGTGCCAGCAGACCGGGCGGGGGGGTCAGCAATCAGCCCCAGCATTTT
TRBV19,NA,TRBJ2-7,NA,CASSLGTGNYEQYF,TGTGCCAGTAGTTTGGGGACTGGAAACTACGAGCAGTACTTC
TRBV10-3,TRBD2,TRBJ2-5,NA,CAISSPGLAGAETQYF,TGTGCCATCAGTTCACCGGGACTAGCGGGAGCAGAGACCCAGTACTTC
TRBV29-1,NA,TRBJ2-1,NA,CSVEGRGPYNEQFF,TGCAGCGTTGAAGGCCGAGGACCCTACAATGAGCAGTTCTTC
TRBV28,TRBD1,TRBJ2-7,NA,CASSLRGRYEQYF,TGTGCCAGCAGTTTAAGGGGGCGGTACGAGCAGTACTTC
TRBV15,TRBD2,TRBJ2-5,NA,CATSGTSLETQYF,TGTGCCACCAGCGGGACTAGCTTAGAGACCCAGTACTTC
TRBV13,TRBD1,TRBJ2-2,once,CASSLEGANTGELFF,TGTGCCAGCAGCTTAGAGGGGGCTAACACCGGGGAGCTGTTTTTT
TRBV5-1,NA,TRBJ2-2,medium-sized,CASSLEAGTGELFF,TGCGCCAGCAGCTTGGAGGCGGGGACCGGGGAGCTGTTTTTT
TRBV6-1,NA,TRBJ2-5,NA,CASSGVLETQYF,TGTGCCAGCAGCGGAGTATTAGAGACCCAGTACTTC
TRBV19,TRBD2,TRBJ2-1,NA,CASSVPLAGGYNEQFF,TGTGCCAGTAGTGTCCCACTAGCGGGAGGTTACAATGAGCAGTTCTTC
TRBV9,NA,TRBJ1-1,NA,CASSVSGTENTEAFF,TGTGCCAGCAGCGTGTCCGGGACGGAGAACACTGAAGCTTTCTTT
TRBV27,NA,TRBJ2-2,once,CASSHGGNTGELFF,TGTGCCAGCAGCCACGGGGGGAACACCGGGGAGCTGTTTTTT
TRBV4-3,NA,TRBJ2-7,NA,CASSQEDKPPYEQYF,TGCGCCAGCAGCCAAGAGGACAAGCCTCCCTACGAGCAGTACTTC
TRBV7-9,TRBD2,TRBJ2-1,NA,CASSLTSGSDEQFF,TGTGCCAGCAGCTTAACTAGCGGGAGTGATGAGCAGTTCTTC
TRBV5-1,NA,TRBJ2-5,NA,CASSYRDRHGGYQETQYF,TGCGCCAGCAGCTACCGGGACCGACATGGGGGGTACCAAGAGACCCAGTACTTC